The 4 T cell receptor beta chains presented below share a single source sample, sequenced in a study of shared clonotypes between healthy human individuals. Data came from immunoSEQ multiplex PCR; TCRdb stores just in-frame clones and leaves some out. Of under 1,900,000 clones in the sample, just under 99% were seen once. The sample consisted of naive CD4+ T cells sorted from blood. The subset was: CD45RA+ positively selected. These receptors were collected from a man under 40 in good health.

This sequence joins TRBV12-5 and TRBJ2-1, with a weak D call TRBD1 (5 bases). The germline V gene encodes CDR1 LGHNT and CDR2 FRNRAP. Trimming took 1 base from V and 8 from J, leaving 12 bases between them. The CDR3 consists of 14 residues. The CDR3 DNA is TGTGCTAGTGGTTTGGGACTTTTGGGGCATGAGCAGTTCTTC. Residues: CASGLGLLGHEQFF.

The genes are TRBV4-1 and TRBJ2-5; D might be TRBD1 (6 bases). Germline V gives CDR1 MGHRA, CDR2 YSYEKL. V was clipped by 1 base and J by 2 bases, with 14 bases between them. CDR3 length equals 16 residues. The CDR3, as DNA: TGCGCCAGCAGCCAAGGGGGGACATTTTTTCAAGAGACCCAGTACTTC. Its protein product is CASSQGGTFFQETQYF.

This clone was observed a single time. The V gene is TRBV5-1, the J gene TRBJ2-5; no clear D gene. Germline values: CDR1 SGHRS, CDR2 YFSETQ. This CDR3 region has 14 residues. Trimming pared 0 bases from V and 5 bases from J, leaving 11 bases between. CDR3 region: CASSLAKSRETQYF. DNA for the CDR3: TGCGCCAGCAGCTTGGCCAAATCTCGGGAGACCCAGTACTTC.

The V gene is TRBV5-1, the J gene TRBJ2-5; 11 nucleotides align to TRBD1. Losses at the gene ends were 4 bases for V and 4 bases for J; bases not matched to a gene: 6. There are 15 residues in the CDR3. The germline V gene has CDR1 SGHRS and CDR2 YFSETQ. The CDR3 here is CASSGGQGAGETQYF. The CDR3, as DNA: TGCGCCAGCAGCGGCGGACAGGGGGCCGGAGAGACCCAGTACTTC.